The rows below give T cell receptor beta chains drawn from one sample of a study of T cell repertoires in cytomegalovirus infection. What these receptors recognize is not known. TCRdb used MiXCR to reprocess the reads, holding one entry per CDR3 protein. This sample has over 100,000 distinct CDR3 sequences, with roughly a tenth found just once. Source material: PBMCs, sequenced either directly or after in vitro stimulation (not recorded which). These TCRs come from a human donor in good health (CMV status not recorded). Some clones in this sample may be carry-over from other donors' samples. Both conserved end residues are part of each CDR3. Each record gives: J gene, V gene, CDR3 protein.

TRBJ2-1 TRBV7-8 CASSLAPGVAVLGNEQFF
TRBJ2-3 TRBV7-9 CAGSTGDTQYF
TRBJ2-7 TRBV7-2 CASSQTPLAGVEQYF
TRBJ2-5 TRBV3-1 CASSQDDAGPQETQYF
TRBJ1-5 TRBV15 CATSNGQENSNQPQHF
TRBJ2-3 TRBV2 CASSDRGVTDTQYF
TRBJ2-1 TRBV7-2 CASSFAPGARNEQFF
TRBJ2-3 TRBV4-1 CASRAQERVAGDTDTQYF
TRBJ2-4 TRBV4-1 CASSQVPGQTNIQYF
TRBJ1-4 TRBV14 CASSQDWGRKLFF
TRBJ2-7 TRBV4-1 CASSQPGTGGFYEQYF
TRBJ1-2 TRBV7-9 CASSIWDVNYGYTF
TRBJ2-1 TRBV2 CASRPGLAGAPSYNEQFF
TRBJ2-3 TRBV19 CASSIVGRADTQYF
TRBJ1-4 TRBV19 CASSSIPGGRIEKLFF
TRBJ2-1 TRBV6-4 CASSDSSSMTSGRARSYNEQFF